Below are 24 T cell receptor beta chains sequenced from a single sample in a study of shared clonotypes between healthy human individuals. TCRdb keeps only in-frame clones here, not all; method: immunoSEQ multiplex PCR. The data show approximately 1,000,000 clones, roughly 77% seen once. The sample comprised memory CD4+ T cells from PBMCs. Subset specified: CD45RA-negative fraction. The receptors here all came from a man aged 18 to 35 in good health. Some clones in this sample may be carry-over from other donors' samples.

The chain recombines TRBV5-1 with TRBJ2-5; 8 bases align to TRBD2. Per the germline V gene, CDR1 is SGHRS and CDR2 is YFSETQ. The CDR3 extends over 12 amino acids. With V trimmed by 5 bases and J by 3 bases, 0 bases remained unmatched. CDR3 residues: CASRLAEETQYF. The CDR3 coding sequence is TGCGCCAGCAGACTAGCGGAAGAGACCCAGTACTTC.

CDR3 coding DNA: TGCGCCAGCAGCTTGGCTTCGGGGGTTCTCAATGAGCAGTTCTTC. Its translation is CASSLASGVLNEQFF. This chain connects TRBV5-1 to TRBJ2-1, with D tentatively TRBD2 (6 bases). Germline V gives CDR1 SGHRS, CDR2 YFSETQ. Between the trimmed V and J ends, which lost 0 bases and 6 bases, there was a span of 13 bases. This CDR3 has 15 amino acids.

This clone was found once. This specimen includes other DNA sequences encoding the same CDR3. This chain links TRBV5-4 with TRBJ2-7; weak D call: TRBD1 (6 bases). This CDR3 spans 12 amino acids. V was shortened by 1 base and J by 4 bases, with 6 bases between the two germline ends. CDR1 is SGHNT, CDR2 YYREEE, per germline (reference sequence). The CDR3 DNA reads TGTGCCAGCAGCTTGCAGGGGTACGAGCAGTACTTC. As protein: CASSLQGYEQYF.

The chain joins TRBV11-2 to TRBJ1-4, with D maybe TRBD1 (5 bases). Germline assignment: CDR1 SGHAT and CDR2 FQNNGV. The CDR3 spans 12 residues. Trimming shortened V by 10 bases and J by 7 bases, and 13 bases separated the two germline ends. For the CDR3, the DNA is TGTGCCACTGGGGGTCGGGGTGAAAAACTGTTTTTT. Translating gives CATGGRGEKLFF. Full variable domain (missing parts from reference TRBV11-2 and TRBJ1-4): EAGVAQSPRYKIIEKRQSVAFWCNPISGHATLYWYQQILGQGPKLLIQFQNNGVVDDSQLPKDRFSAERLKGVDSTLKIQPAKLEDSAVYLCATGGRGEKLFFGSGTQLSVL.

CDR3 bases: TGTGCCAGCAGACTCGACAGGGGAAGCGAAAAACTGTTTTTT. It specifies CASRLDRGSEKLFF. This sequence joins TRBV5-4 and TRBJ1-4; 8 bases match TRBD1. Trimming took 5 bases from V and 8 from J; bases not matched to a gene: 8. In germline, CDR1 is SGHNT, CDR2 YYREEE (reference sequence). CDR3 length equals 14 residues. Full variable domain (outside the CDR3, taken from reference TRBV5-4 and TRBJ1-4): ETGVTQSPTHLIKTRGQQVTLRCSSQSGHNTVSWYQQALGQGPQFIFQYYREEENGRGNFPPRFSGLQFPNYSSELNVNALELDDSALYLCASRLDRGSEKLFFGSGTQLSVL.

Points on this clone: At the DNA level, this CDR3 is encoded by other sequences in the same sample as well. CDR3 nucleotides: TGCGCCAGCAGCCCAGGGACAGCCAGCACAGATACGCAGTATTTT. Its protein is CASSPGTASTDTQYF. The V call is TRBV5-1, the J call TRBJ2-3, with 7 bases that match TRBD1. CDR3 length: 15 residues. The V and J ends lost 4 bases and 0 bases, in that order; junction bases with no gene match: 5. Germline assignment: CDR1 SGHRS and CDR2 YFSETQ. The complete variable domain, with remaining parts taken from reference TRBV5-1 and TRBJ2-3, reads KAGVTQTPRYLIKTRGQQVTLSCSPISGHRSVSWYQQTPGQGLQFLFEYFSETQRNKGNFPGRFSGRQFSNSRSEMNVSTLELGDSALYLCASSPGTASTDTQYFGPGTRLTVL.

The gene calls are TRBV5-5 and TRBJ2-5; possibly TRBD2 for D (6 bases). The CDR3 has 14 amino acids. Trimming took off 1 base at V and 4 bases at J, with 11 bases between the two ends. Germline V gene data show CDR1 as SGHKS and CDR2 as YYEKEE (reference sequence). This CDR3 is CASSLSGGGETQYF. CDR3 DNA: TGTGCCAGCAGCTTGTCCGGGGGAGGAGAGACCCAGTACTTC.

V gene TRBV7-3 combines with J gene TRBJ2-2; perhaps TRBD2 as D (5 bases). V was cut by 5 bases and J by 2 bases, with 9 bases left in between. The CDR3 is 14 residues long. Germline CDR1 SGHTA, CDR2 FQGTGA. CDR3 DNA sequence: TGTGCCAGCAGCATGGGAGTAAACACCGGGGAGCTGTTTTTT. It translates to CASSMGVNTGELFF.

The chain recombines TRBV5-1 with TRBJ1-2, with 10 positions matching TRBD1. The germline CDR1 and CDR2 sequences are SGHRS and YFSETQ. After removal of 3 bases from V and 3 bases from J, the junction contained 5 bases not matched to a gene. This CDR3 is built from 15 residues. The CDR3, as DNA: TGCGCCAGCAGCTCTGACAGGGGGCGCGACTATGGCTACACCTTC. Its protein product is CASSSDRGRDYGYTF.

This chain joins TRBV28 and TRBJ2-5, with D uncertain. CDR3 size: 15 residues. Trimming cost V 6 bases and J 3 bases, with 17 bases left between them. Germline V gives CDR1 MDHEN, CDR2 SYDVKM. CDR3 protein: CASSSSGSIEETQYF. The CDR3 region has the DNA TGTGCCAGCAGCTCCTCGGGCAGTATCGAAGAGACCCAGTACTTC.

V usage is TRBV25-1 and J usage is TRBJ2-3; the match to TRBD1 covers 7 bases. Losses at the gene ends were 5 bases for V and 1 base for J; bases not matched to a gene: 3. Germline-derived CDR1 and CDR2 are MGHDK and SYGVNS. This CDR3 is 14 amino acids long. The CDR3 DNA reads as TGTGCCAGCAGTACCGGGACAGGCACAGATACGCAGTATTTT. Its translation is CASSTGTGTDTQYF.

V gene TRBV18 combines with J gene TRBJ2-3, with 10 bases lining up with TRBD1. The length of the CDR3 is 17 residues. CDR1 is KGHSH, CDR2 LQKENI, per germline. J was trimmed by 3 bases and V by 3 bases; bases with no gene match: 9. CDR3 protein: CASSPLPGQGWTDTQYF. In DNA, the CDR3 is TGTGCCAGCTCACCCCTTCCGGGACAGGGGTGGACAGATACGCAGTATTTT.

The chain joins TRBV5-4 to TRBJ2-1; tentatively, D is TRBD2 (5 bases). CDR1 SGHNT and CDR2 YYREEE come from the germline V gene (reference sequence). Trimming took 0 bases from V and 9 from J, leaving 10 bases between them. CDR3 size: 13 residues. In DNA, the CDR3 is TGTGCCAGCAGCTTGGCCCCCGGGATTGAGCAGTTCTTC. It encodes CASSLAPGIEQFF.

The chain carries TRBV11-3 and TRBJ1-3, with 9 bases fitting TRBD1. The V segment lost 3 bases and the J segment 2 bases; nucleotides outside the gene matches: 5. Germline CDR1 is SGHNT and CDR2 is YENEEA. The CDR3 is 16 residues long. The CDR3 DNA reads TGTGCCAGCAGCTTTGGAGGGACAGGGACTGGAAACACCATATATTTT. Amino acid sequence: CASSFGGTGTGNTIYF.

About this clone itself: This sample includes further DNA sequences coding for the same CDR3. The chain recombines TRBV11-2 with TRBJ2-7; possible D gene TRBD1, 5 bases. Trimming shortened V by 1 base and J by 4 bases, and 5 bases separated the two germline ends. The V gene's germline CDR1 is SGHAT and CDR2 FQNNGV. This CDR3 region has 12 residues. CDR3 DNA sequence: TGTGCCAGCAGCTTAGCAGGGTACGAGCAGTACTTC. It encodes CASSLAGYEQYF.

The CDR3 region is CASSLGVGGHTDTQYF. The CDR3 coding sequence is TGTGCCAGCAGCTTAGGGGTGGGAGGCCACACAGATACGCAGTATTTT. The chain links TRBV11-1 to TRBJ2-3; D might be TRBD2 (6 bases). V lost 1 base to trimming and J lost 2 bases, with 13 bases between them. There are 16 residues in the CDR3. Germline loops: CDR1 SGHAT, CDR2 FQDESV (reference sequence). The whole variable domain, remainder taken from reference TRBV11-1 and TRBJ2-3, is EAEVAQSPRYKITEKSQAVAFWCDPISGHATLYWYRQILGQGPELLVQFQDESVVDDSQLPKDRFSAERLKGVDSTLKIQPAELGDSAMYLCASSLGVGGHTDTQYFGPGTRLTVL.

The chain carries TRBV7-2 and TRBJ1-3; D is uncertain. The CDR3 loop spans 15 amino acids. V lost 5 bases and J 0 bases, leaving 11 bases between the germline ends. Germline CDR1 is SGHTA and CDR2 is FQGNSA. The CDR3 region has the DNA TGTGCCAGCAGCCCCGGGGTCAGCTCTGGAAACACCATATATTTT. Protein product: CASSPGVSSGNTIYF.

Notes on this clone: This may be a read error: a much more frequent sequence differs by one nucleotide. J is TRBJ2-2 and V is TRBV5-1; 9 bases line up with TRBD1. CDR3 size: 14 residues. V shed 4 bases, J shed 6 bases, and the junction held 4 bases outside the gene matches. Germline CDR1 and CDR2: SGHRS and YFSETQ. CDR3 nucleotide sequence: TGCGCCAGCAGCCCTGGGACAGGGCCCGGGGAGCTGTTTTTT. Translation gives CASSPGTGPGELFF. Full variable domain (missing parts from reference TRBV5-1 and TRBJ2-2): KAGVTQTPRYLIKTRGQQVTLSCSPISGHRSVSWYQQTPGQGLQFLFEYFSETQRNKGNFPGRFSGRQFSNSRSEMNVSTLELGDSALYLCASSPGTGPGELFFGEGSRLTVL.

The CDR3: CAWSQGDRSTYEQYF. The CDR3 DNA sequence: TGTGCCTGGAGCCAAGGGGACAGGAGTACCTACGAGCAGTACTTC. V and J are TRBV30 and TRBJ2-7; 8 bases line up with TRBD1. The CDR3 consists of 15 residues. The V gene's germline CDR1 is GTSNPN and CDR2 SVGIG (reference sequence). J lost 2 bases, V lost 3 bases, and 9 bases had no gene match. Looking up the rest from reference TRBV30 and TRBJ2-7 gives the full variable domain: SQTIHQWPATLVQPVGSPLSLECTVEGTSNPNLYWYRQAAGRGLQLLFYSVGIGQISSEVPQNLSASRPQDRQFILSSKKLLLSDSGFYLCAWSQGDRSTYEQYFGPGTRLTVT.

The table lists this clone with a count of one. V and J are TRBV28 and TRBJ1-3; 7 nucleotides agree with TRBD1. V gave up 5 bases and J gave up 3 bases; unmatched junction bases: 10. The CDR3 spans 16 residues. Germline CDR1 reads MDHEN; CDR2 reads SYDVKM. DNA for the CDR3: TGTGCCAGCAGTACCTACAGGGGCGGAGGTGGAAACACCATATATTTT. Translating gives CASSTYRGGGGNTIYF.

This chain links TRBV5-1 with TRBJ2-5; D is undetermined. The ends were cut back, 0 bases at V and 1 base at J, with 13 bases in the middle. Per the germline V gene, CDR1 is SGHRS and CDR2 is YFSETQ. This CDR3 has 16 residues. The CDR3 here is CASSLENGWLQETQYF. In DNA form, the CDR3 reads TGCGCCAGCAGCTTGGAGAACGGCTGGCTCCAAGAGACCCAGTACTTC.

This chain joins TRBV7-2 and TRBJ1-5; D is uncertain. CDR1 SGHTA and CDR2 FQGNSA come from the germline V gene. V shed 1 base and J shed 7 bases, with 14 bases lying between them. The CDR3 totals 15 residues. The CDR3 DNA follows: TGTGCCAGCAGCTTAGAGGGCGCGCCGGGCCAGCCCCAGCATTTT. Its translation is CASSLEGAPGQPQHF.

This sequence joins TRBV5-1 and TRBJ1-1; the D gene is possibly TRBD1 (5 bases). The CDR3 has 15 residues. Germline CDR1 and CDR2: SGHRS and YFSETQ. V dropped 4 bases and J dropped 1 base, with 14 bases sitting between them. CDR3 region: CASSTGSGGNTEAFF. CDR3 coding DNA: TGCGCCAGCAGCACGGGGAGCGGGGGGAACACTGAAGCTTTCTTT.

This chain connects TRBV4-1 to TRBJ1-4; 7 bases map to TRBD1. From germline, CDR1 is MGHRA and CDR2 YSYEKL. V shed 4 bases and J 0 bases; nucleotides not matched to a gene: 14. The CDR3 totals 19 residues. CDR3 residues: CASSPRDSYRFSTNEKLFF. In nucleotides, the CDR3 is TGCGCCAGCAGCCCCAGGGACAGTTACCGATTTTCAACTAATGAAAAACTGTTTTTT.